This passage covers 11 T cell receptor beta chains from one sample sequenced in a study of T cells in Graves' hyperthyroidism and ophthalmopathy. Using RNA transcripts as the source, TCR beta CDR3 regions were amplified. The TCR CDR3 was amplified in a first-round RT-PCR using the HTBI primer set. TCRdb ran MiXCR on the multiplex PCR reads and lists one entry per CDR3 protein. The sample shows 690,000 or so distinct CDR3 sequences, approximately 19% of them seen only once. The sequencing sample was made of blood. The receptor set was obtained from a woman between 50 and 59 years old with Graves' hyperthyroidism that later progressed to Graves' ophthalmopathy.

This clonotype was recorded many times. This chain connects TRBV7-3 to TRBJ2-3, with D maybe TRBD2 (8 bases). The CDR3 covers 15 residues. Trimming stripped 5 bases from V and 3 bases from J, with 15 bases between. Germline V lookup: CDR1 SGHTA, CDR2 FQGTGA. CDR3 nucleotide sequence: TGTGCCAGCAGCCGGGAGGGACAGACGACAGATACGCAGTATTTT. Protein sequence: CASSREGQTTDTQYF.

This rearrangement joins TRBV4-1 to TRBJ2-3, with TRBD1 matching over 7 bases. This CDR3 has 16 amino acids. Trimming took 1 base from V and 2 from J; bases not matched to a gene: 6. Germline CDR1 and CDR2: MGHRA and YSYEKL. The CDR3 DNA follows: TGCGCCAGCAGCCAAGCCCCGACAGGGAACACAGATACGCAGTATTTT. It encodes CASSQAPTGNTDTQYF.

This clonotype was observed at least ten times. The junction shows a germline mismatch at one end, possibly a read error. V usage is TRBV20-1 and J usage is TRBJ2-7; TRBD1 matches 8 bases. The CDR3 has 13 amino acids. Germline V gives CDR1 DFQATT, CDR2 SNEGSKA (reference sequence). CDR3 loop: CSARQGARYEQYF. CDR3 DNA sequence: TGCAGTGCCCGCCAGGGGGCAAGGTACGAGCAATACTTC.

The CDR3 nucleotides read TGTGCCAGCAGCCCCGACCCACCCGGGACAGGGGGCAGAAGCAATCAGCCCCAGCATTTT. As protein: CASSPDPPGTGGRSNQPQHF. The genes are TRBV27 and TRBJ1-5; 12 bases are shared with TRBD1. V lost 6 bases to trimming and J lost 1 base; unmatched junction nucleotides: 16. The CDR3 extends over 20 amino acids. Germline-derived CDR1 and CDR2 are MNHEY and SMNVEV (reference sequence).

This clonotype was seen a handful of times. The chain employs TRBV6-5 and TRBJ2-7; D is ambiguous. Germline CDR1 and CDR2: MNHEY and SVGAGI. CDR3 length: 13 amino acids. With 2 bases removed from V and 3 bases from J, the gap between germline ends came to 8 bases. This chain's CDR3 is CASSYDSNYEQYF. The CDR3 coding sequence is TGTGCCAGCAGTTACGACTCAAACTACGAGCAGTACTTC.

This clonotype was detected ten times or more. The V gene is TRBV7-2, the J gene TRBJ2-3, with 9 bases fitting TRBD2. This CDR3 is 15 amino acids long. In germline, CDR1 is SGHTA, CDR2 FQGNSA. V lost 1 base to trimming and J lost 6 bases; unmatched junction nucleotides: 5. CDR3 sequence (DNA): TGTGCCAGCAGCTTAGTACTAGCGGGTGGGGATACGCAGTATTTT. Translation gives CASSLVLAGGDTQYF.

As regards this clonotype: This may be a read error, as it is one base from a much larger clone. The chain employs TRBV5-5 and TRBJ2-3, with no clear D. CDR3 size: 15 residues. CDR1 and CDR2 (germline): SGHKS, YYEKEE (reference sequence). CDR3 in amino acids: CVSSPSAVSTDTQYF. CDR3 coding DNA: TGTGTCAGCAGCCCCTCGGCAGTGAGCACAGATACGCAGTATTTT.

This clonotype was seen only once. The V gene is TRBV6-1, the J gene TRBJ1-1, with 10 bases matching TRBD1. Per germline, CDR1 MNHNS and CDR2 SASEGT. There are 13 residues in the CDR3. The trim removed 7 bases at V and 8 bases at J, leaving 7 bases unmatched. The CDR3 spells CASKGQGLGEAFF. The CDR3 DNA reads TGTGCCAGCAAGGGACAGGGGTTGGGAGAAGCTTTCTTT.

The J gene is TRBJ2-3, the V gene TRBV4-1; D uncertain. This CDR3 has 13 residues. Germline V gene lookup returns CDR1 MGHRA and CDR2 YSYEKL. Trimming removed 1 base at V and 5 bases at J, with 7 bases between. The CDR3 DNA reads TGCGCCAGCAGCCAAGTGGCCGTAGATACGCAGTATTTT. Translating it yields CASSQVAVDTQYF.

This clonotype appeared many times. The chain couples TRBV5-1 to TRBJ2-1; 16 bases map to TRBD2. CDR1 is SGHRS and CDR2 is YFSETQ in the germline V gene. The CDR3 is 17 amino acids. V lost 0 bases, J lost 7 bases, and 4 bases stayed unmatched. CDR3 region: CASSLVWGLAGGNEQFF. CDR3 bases: TGCGCCAGCAGCTTGGTATGGGGACTAGCGGGGGGGAATGAGCAGTTCTTC. The variable domain in full, with the rest retrieved from reference TRBV5-1 and TRBJ2-1, is KAGVTQTPRYLIKTRGQQVTLSCSPISGHRSVSWYQQTPGQGLQFLFEYFSETQRNKGNFPGRFSGRQFSNSRSEMNVSTLELGDSALYLCASSLVWGLAGGNEQFFGPGTRLTVL.

The V call is TRBV24-1, the J call TRBJ2-1; no clear D gene. V was pared by 4 bases and J by 9 bases, with 9 bases between. The germline gives CDR1 KGHDR, CDR2 SFDVKD. The CDR3 loop spans 12 amino acids. CDR3 in DNA: TGTGCCACCAGTGACTCCTATGGTGAGCAGTTCTTC. It specifies CATSDSYGEQFF.